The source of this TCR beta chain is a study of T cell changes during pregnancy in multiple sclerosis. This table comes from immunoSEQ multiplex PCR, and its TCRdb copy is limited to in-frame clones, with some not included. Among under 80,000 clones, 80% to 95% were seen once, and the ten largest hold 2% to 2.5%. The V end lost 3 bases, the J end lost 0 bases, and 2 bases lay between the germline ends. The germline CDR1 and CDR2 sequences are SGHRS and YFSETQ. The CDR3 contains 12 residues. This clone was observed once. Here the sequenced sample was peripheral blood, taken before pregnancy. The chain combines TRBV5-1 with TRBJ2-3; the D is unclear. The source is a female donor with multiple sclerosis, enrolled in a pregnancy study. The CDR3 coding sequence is TGCGCCAGCAGCTCAAGCACAGATACGCAGTATTTT. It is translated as CASSSSTDTQYF.